These 29 T cell receptor beta chains share one sample of origin, sequenced in a study of OX40 agonist ivuxolimab in advanced cancers. Using immunoSEQ multiplex PCR, the repertoire was profiled, and TCRdb retains in-frame clones only, with some absent. The repertoire holds 72,000 or so clones, with around 90% as singletons. The input for sequencing was CD4+ or CD8+ T cells sorted from blood, taken in a trial of the OX40 agonist ivuxolimab. These TCRs come from an adult with an advanced solid tumor such as melanoma, head and neck, liver or kidney cancer.

This sequence joins TRBV7-9 and TRBJ1-3, with a tentative D call TRBD1 (5 bases). V was clipped by 5 bases and J by 1 base, with 18 bases between them. CDR1 is SEHNR and CDR2 is FQNEAQ in the germline V gene (reference sequence). CDR3 size: 17 residues. The CDR3 here is CASSQAPRELSGNTIYF. The CDR3 coding sequence is TGTGCCAGCAGCCAGGCCCCCAGGGAACTGTCTGGAAACACCATATATTTT. Combining the CDR3 with reference TRBV7-9 and TRBJ1-3 gives the whole variable domain DTGVSQNPRHKITKRGQNVTFRCDPISEHNRLYWYRQTLGQGPEFLTYFQNEAQLEKSRLLSDRFSAERPKGSFSTLEIQRTEQGDSAMYLCASSQAPRELSGNTIYFGEGSWLTVV.

The chain has TRBV27 and TRBJ2-7; D possibly corresponds to TRBD1 (5 bases). This CDR3 contains 14 residues. Looked up from germline, CDR1 is MNHEY and CDR2 is SMNVEV (reference sequence). V lost 4 bases to trimming and J lost 1 base, with 11 bases between them. Here the CDR3 DNA reads TGTGCCAGCAGTTCCACAGGAGCTTCCTACGAGCAGTACTTC. Protein sequence: CASSSTGASYEQYF.

This chain uses TRBV27 with TRBJ2-7; 10 nucleotides agree with TRBD1. Trimming removed 6 bases from V and 4 bases from J; junction bases left unmatched: 6. This CDR3 contains 14 residues. Looked up from germline, CDR1 is MNHEY and CDR2 is SMNVEV (reference sequence). The CDR3 here is CASRGQGFLYEQYF. The CDR3 DNA reads as TGTGCCAGCAGGGGACAGGGGTTCTTGTACGAGCAGTACTTC.

This clone was seen many times. This chain connects TRBV19 to TRBJ1-2, with 7 bases matching TRBD1. CDR1 and CDR2 (germline): LNHDA, SQIVND (reference sequence). Trimming cost V 5 bases and J 4 bases; bases outside gene matches: 4. CDR3 size: 13 residues. The DNA for the CDR3 is TGTGCCAGTAGTGCACAGGGGCTCTATGGCTACACCTTC. Translating it yields CASSAQGLYGYTF. Filled out from reference TRBV19 and TRBJ1-2, the complete variable domain reads DGGITQSPKYLFRKEGQNVTLSCEQNLNHDAMYWYRQDPGQGLRLIYYSQIVNDFQKGDIAEGYSVSREKKESFPLTVTSAQKNPTAFYLCASSAQGLYGYTFGSGTRLTVV.

V and J are TRBV28 and TRBJ1-2, with 11 bases matching TRBD1. This CDR3 is built from 14 residues. From germline, CDR1 is MDHEN and CDR2 SYDVKM. Germline trimming cut 6 bases from V and 7 bases from J; bases unmatched to any gene: 7. CDR3 sequence reads: CASSQDRGLRGYTF. The DNA for the CDR3 is TGTGCCAGCAGCCAGGACAGGGGGCTTCGTGGCTACACCTTC.

The chain carries TRBV5-1 and TRBJ2-7; 9 positions agree with TRBD1. Germline V gene lookup returns CDR1 SGHRS and CDR2 YFSETQ. After removal of 7 bases from V and 3 bases from J, the junction contained 11 bases not matched to a gene. The CDR3 length is 15 residues. CDR3 sequence reads: CASRSRDRVLYEQYF. The CDR3 DNA reads TGCGCCAGCCGATCCCGGGACAGGGTTCTCTACGAGCAGTACTTC.

This rearrangement joins TRBV7-9 to TRBJ1-1, with 12 bases that match TRBD1. Trimming cost V 5 bases and J 4 bases; bases outside gene matches: 11. The CDR3 contains 17 residues. Germline values: CDR1 SEHNR, CDR2 FQNEAQ (reference sequence). The DNA of the CDR3 is TGTGCCAGCAGCCCGGGACCGGGACAGGGGGCGTTCACTGAAGCTTTCTTT. Encoded protein: CASSPGPGQGAFTEAFF.

Only a few counts were recorded for this clone. This specimen includes other DNA sequences encoding the same CDR3. The chain carries TRBV29-1 and TRBJ1-5, with a weak D call TRBD1 (5 bases). Trimming shortened V by 4 bases and J by 5 bases, and 9 bases separated the two germline ends. The CDR3 is 12 residues long. Germline loops: CDR1 SQVTM, CDR2 ANQGSEA. CDR3: CSVGARDQPQHF. CDR3 sequence (DNA): TGCAGCGTTGGCGCCAGGGATCAGCCCCAGCATTTT.

This clone has a single count. This chain joins TRBV10-3 and TRBJ2-3, with D maybe TRBD2 (5 bases). The CDR3 runs to 17 residues. Trimming stripped 0 bases from V and 5 bases from J, with 18 bases between. Germline CDR1 is ENHRY and CDR2 is SYGVKD. CDR3 sequence: CAISESSLLVSGDTQYF. CDR3 nucleotides: TGTGCCATCAGTGAGTCGAGTCTTCTAGTGAGCGGAGATACGCAGTATTTT.

V and J are TRBV5-5 and TRBJ1-4; TRBD1 is a possible D gene (5 bases). V was pared by 0 bases and J by 5 bases, with 11 bases between. The CDR3 totals 15 residues. The V gene's germline CDR1 is SGHKS and CDR2 YYEKEE (reference sequence). CDR3 in amino acids: CASSLGWGRNEKLFF. CDR3 bases: TGTGCCAGCAGCTTGGGTTGGGGACGAAATGAAAAACTGTTTTTT.

The rearrangement joins TRBV7-2 to TRBJ2-3; D gene ambiguous. The CDR3 covers 13 residues. Germline CDR1 and CDR2: SGHTA and FQGNSA. The V gene lost 3 bases and the J gene lost 2 bases, with 6 bases spanning the gap. The CDR3 reads CASSFGDTDTQYF. For the CDR3, the DNA is TGTGCCAGCAGCTTTGGGGACACAGATACGCAGTATTTT.

The rearrangement links TRBV19 to TRBJ2-7, with D tentatively TRBD2 (6 bases). CDR3 length equals 16 residues. Germline CDR1 is LNHDA and CDR2 is SQIVND (reference sequence). The ends were cut back, 3 bases at V and 0 bases at J, with 15 bases in the middle. CDR3 DNA sequence: TGTGCCAGTAGTATCGCTACTAGCACGAGCTCCTACGAGCAGTACTTC. This sequence encodes CASSIATSTSSYEQYF.

This clone has a handful of counts. V is TRBV2 and J is TRBJ2-5; D is uncertain. Trimming removed 5 bases from V and 5 bases from J, with 12 bases in between. Germline V gives CDR1 SNHLY, CDR2 FYNNEI. The CDR3 has 13 residues. CDR3 in amino acids: CASSRRDMETQYF. The CDR3 DNA sequence: TGTGCCAGCAGTCGACGTGATATGGAGACCCAGTACTTC.

V is TRBV7-7 and J is TRBJ2-2, with 11 nucleotides matching TRBD2. Germline CDR1 is SSHAT and CDR2 is FNYEAQ (reference sequence). The V gene end was trimmed by 5 bases and the J gene end by 5 bases; junction bases not matched to a gene: 7. The CDR3 is made up of 16 amino acids. This CDR3 reads CASSPGLAGRTGELFF. In nucleotides, the CDR3 is TGTGCCAGCAGCCCCGGACTAGCGGGCCGAACCGGGGAGCTGTTTTTT.

This chain uses TRBV10-2 with TRBJ1-2; a possible D gene is TRBD1 (6 bases). V lost 6 bases, J lost 8 bases, and 16 bases lay in between. The CDR3 is 13 amino acids. Germline loops: CDR1 WSHSY, CDR2 SAAADI. The CDR3 is CASRRAGVDGYTF. CDR3 nucleotide sequence: TGCGCCAGCAGGCGTGCAGGGGTGGACGGCTACACCTTC.

The chain links TRBV7-9 to TRBJ2-7; 7 bases agree with TRBD1. J was trimmed by 5 bases and V by 5 bases; bases with no gene match: 9. From germline, CDR1 is SEHNR and CDR2 FQNEAQ (reference sequence). This CDR3 spans 14 amino acids. CDR3 coding DNA: TGTGCCAGCAGCAGCCGACAGGGTCAAGACGAGCAGTACTTC. As protein: CASSSRQGQDEQYF.

This clone is a singleton in its sample. V gene TRBV6-6 combines with J gene TRBJ2-7; TRBD1 is a possible D gene (5 bases). CDR1 and CDR2 from the germline V gene are MNHNY and SVGAGI (reference sequence). The CDR3 is made up of 14 amino acids. V lost 5 bases to trimming and J lost 0 bases, with 11 bases between them. The CDR3 nucleotides read TGTGCCAGCAGTCGTCAGGGAAGCTCCTACGAGCAGTACTTC. Its protein product is CASSRQGSSYEQYF.

V and J are TRBV5-1 and TRBJ2-7; 7 bases match TRBD2. From germline, CDR1 is SGHRS and CDR2 YFSETQ. The CDR3 runs 14 residues. Trimming removed 4 bases from V and 2 bases from J; junction bases left unmatched: 6. DNA of the CDR3: TGCGCCAGCAGCCCTAGCGGAACAACCTACGAGCAGTACTTC. This translates into CASSPSGTTYEQYF. The full variable domain, rest sourced from reference TRBV5-1 and TRBJ2-7, is KAGVTQTPRYLIKTRGQQVTLSCSPISGHRSVSWYQQTPGQGLQFLFEYFSETQRNKGNFPGRFSGRQFSNSRSEMNVSTLELGDSALYLCASSPSGTTYEQYFGPGTRLTVT.

The CDR3 region has the DNA TGTGCCAGCAGTGAAGGTGGACAGGCCCTGAGGACCCAGTACTTC. This codes for CASSEGGQALRTQYF. V usage is TRBV6-1 and J usage is TRBJ2-5; TRBD1 matches at 7 bases. After removal of 1 base from V and 7 bases from J, the junction contained 9 bases not matched to a gene. Germline CDR1 and CDR2: MNHNS and SASEGT. This CDR3 is 15 amino acids long.

The CDR3 coding sequence is TGTGCCAGCAGTTACGGGGTGGAGCAGTACTTC. It specifies CASSYGVEQYF. The V call is TRBV6-5, the J call TRBJ2-7; D uncertain. CDR3 length: 11 residues. V lost 2 bases and J lost 7, with 6 bases in between. CDR1 and CDR2 from the germline V gene are MNHEY and SVGAGI.

In its sample, this clone was seen once. The V gene is TRBV10-2, the J gene TRBJ1-5; D uncertain. The V end lost 0 bases, the J end lost 0 bases, and 3 bases lay between the germline ends. Germline V CDR1 and CDR2: WSHSY, SAAADI. The CDR3 spans 14 residues. The DNA for the CDR3 is TGCGCCAGCAGTGAGTCCTATAGCAATCAGCCCCAGCATTTT. Its translation is CASSESYSNQPQHF.

This sequence joins TRBV5-1 and TRBJ1-5; 11 bases match TRBD1. Germline values: CDR1 SGHRS, CDR2 YFSETQ. This CDR3 has 14 residues. The trim removed 4 bases at V and 6 bases at J, leaving 3 bases unmatched. The CDR3 loop reads CASSTGTGGQPQHF. Written as DNA, the CDR3 is TGCGCCAGCAGCACTGGGACAGGGGGTCAGCCCCAGCATTTT.

J is TRBJ2-1 and V is TRBV5-1; 7 bases agree with TRBD1. The CDR3 spans 13 residues. V was clipped by 4 bases and J by 7 bases; unmatched bases: 5. Looked up from germline, CDR1 is SGHRS and CDR2 is YFSETQ. The CDR3 region has the DNA TGCGCCAGCAGCAGAGACAGGGTGAATGAGCAGTTCTTC. Its translation: CASSRDRVNEQFF.

The CDR3 sequence is CASGARFTDTQYF. CDR3 nucleotide sequence: TGCGCCAGCGGCGCGAGGTTCACAGATACGCAGTATTTT. This sequence joins TRBV5-1 and TRBJ2-3; D is uncertain. The germline gives CDR1 SGHRS, CDR2 YFSETQ. The CDR3 spans 13 residues. V gave up 7 bases and J gave up 2 bases, with 11 bases separating them.

V and J are TRBV11-2 and TRBJ2-4, with a weak D call TRBD2 (6 bases). V lost 4 bases, J lost 7 bases, and 14 bases lay in between. The germline V gene has CDR1 SGHAT and CDR2 FQNNGV. This CDR3 region has 14 residues. The CDR3 DNA reads TGTGCCAGCAGCTCAGGGCGGGGACGTAACATTCAGTACTTC. Translating it yields CASSSGRGRNIQYF.

The genes are TRBV4-3 and TRBJ1-4; D gene ambiguous. The CDR3 consists of 13 residues. V lost 3 bases and J lost 2, with 4 bases in between. CDR1 LGHNA and CDR2 YSLEER come from the germline V gene. CDR3 in amino acids: CASSQGTNEKLFF. The DNA of the CDR3 is TGCGCCAGCAGCCAGGGGACTAATGAAAAACTGTTTTTT.

The chain has TRBV5-6 and TRBJ1-4; D not resolved. Deletions cut 1 base from V and 7 bases from J, with 14 bases between. Germline V gene lookup returns CDR1 SGHDT and CDR2 YYEEEE. The CDR3 runs to 15 residues. The CDR3 DNA is TGTGCCAGCAGCTTGCGTCGGGCAGTTGGTGAAAAACTGTTTTTT. The encoded protein is CASSLRRAVGEKLFF. The whole variable domain, remainder taken from reference TRBV5-6 and TRBJ1-4, is DAGVTQSPTHLIKTRGQQVTLRCSPKSGHDTVSWYQQALGQGPQFIFQYYEEEERQRGNFPDRFSGHQFPNYSSELNVNALLLGDSALYLCASSLRRAVGEKLFFGSGTQLSVL.

The chain uses TRBV19 and TRBJ1-5; a possible D gene is TRBD1 (5 bases). The germline CDR1 and CDR2 sequences are LNHDA and SQIVND (reference sequence). V lost 6 bases and J 4 bases, leaving 16 bases between the germline ends. CDR3 length equals 15 residues. The CDR3: CASSPGGGYNQPQHF. The CDR3 nucleotides are TGTGCCAGTAGCCCCGGGGGGGGGTATAATCAGCCCCAGCATTTT.

This clone was detected once. This chain uses TRBV19 with TRBJ1-5; D might be TRBD1 (6 bases). The V gene lost 4 bases and the J gene lost 7 bases, with 23 bases spanning the gap. Germline loops: CDR1 LNHDA, CDR2 SQIVND (reference sequence). The CDR3 covers 17 residues. This CDR3 reads CASSKLPSRVGAQPQHF. In nucleotides, the CDR3 is TGTGCCAGTAGTAAGCTCCCGTCCAGGGTGGGGGCCCAGCCCCAGCATTTT. The variable domain in full, with the rest retrieved from reference TRBV19 and TRBJ1-5, is DGGITQSPKYLFRKEGQNVTLSCEQNLNHDAMYWYRQDPGQGLRLIYYSQIVNDFQKGDIAEGYSVSREKKESFPLTVTSAQKNPTAFYLCASSKLPSRVGAQPQHFGDGTRLSIL.